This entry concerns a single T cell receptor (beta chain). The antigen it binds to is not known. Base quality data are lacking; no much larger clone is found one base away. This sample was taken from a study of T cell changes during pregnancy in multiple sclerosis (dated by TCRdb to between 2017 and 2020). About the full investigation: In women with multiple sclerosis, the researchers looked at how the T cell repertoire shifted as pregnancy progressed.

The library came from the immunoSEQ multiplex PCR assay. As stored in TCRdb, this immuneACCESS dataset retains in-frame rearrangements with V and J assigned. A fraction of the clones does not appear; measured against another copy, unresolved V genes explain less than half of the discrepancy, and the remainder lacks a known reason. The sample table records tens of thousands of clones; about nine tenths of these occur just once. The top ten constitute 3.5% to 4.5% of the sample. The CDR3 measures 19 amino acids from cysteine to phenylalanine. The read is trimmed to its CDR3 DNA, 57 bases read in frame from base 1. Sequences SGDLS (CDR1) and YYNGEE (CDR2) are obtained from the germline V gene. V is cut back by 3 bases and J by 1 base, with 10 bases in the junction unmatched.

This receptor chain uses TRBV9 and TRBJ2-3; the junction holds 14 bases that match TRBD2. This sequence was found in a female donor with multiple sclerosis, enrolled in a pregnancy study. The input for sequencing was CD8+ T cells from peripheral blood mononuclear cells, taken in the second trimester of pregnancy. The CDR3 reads CASSDMTSGRADGTDTQYF. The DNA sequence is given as TGTGCCAGCAGCGATATGACTAGCGGGAGGGCCGACGGCACAGATACGCAGTATTTT.